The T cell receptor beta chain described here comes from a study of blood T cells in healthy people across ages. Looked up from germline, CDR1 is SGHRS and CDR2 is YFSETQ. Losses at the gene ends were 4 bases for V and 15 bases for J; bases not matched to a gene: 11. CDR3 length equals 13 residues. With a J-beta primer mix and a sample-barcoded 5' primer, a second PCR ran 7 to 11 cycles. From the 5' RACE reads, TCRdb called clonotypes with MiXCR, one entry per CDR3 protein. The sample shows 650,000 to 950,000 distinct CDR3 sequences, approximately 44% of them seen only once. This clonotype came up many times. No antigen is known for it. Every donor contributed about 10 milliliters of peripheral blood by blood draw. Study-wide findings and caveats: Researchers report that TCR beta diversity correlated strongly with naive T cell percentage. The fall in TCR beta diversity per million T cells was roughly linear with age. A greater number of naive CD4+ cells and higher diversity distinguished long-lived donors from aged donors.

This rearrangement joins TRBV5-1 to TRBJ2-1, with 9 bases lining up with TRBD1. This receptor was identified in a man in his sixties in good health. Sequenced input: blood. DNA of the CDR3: TGCGCCAGCAGCCAATCCGGGACAGGGTTTCTGTTCTTC. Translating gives CASSQSGTGFLFF.